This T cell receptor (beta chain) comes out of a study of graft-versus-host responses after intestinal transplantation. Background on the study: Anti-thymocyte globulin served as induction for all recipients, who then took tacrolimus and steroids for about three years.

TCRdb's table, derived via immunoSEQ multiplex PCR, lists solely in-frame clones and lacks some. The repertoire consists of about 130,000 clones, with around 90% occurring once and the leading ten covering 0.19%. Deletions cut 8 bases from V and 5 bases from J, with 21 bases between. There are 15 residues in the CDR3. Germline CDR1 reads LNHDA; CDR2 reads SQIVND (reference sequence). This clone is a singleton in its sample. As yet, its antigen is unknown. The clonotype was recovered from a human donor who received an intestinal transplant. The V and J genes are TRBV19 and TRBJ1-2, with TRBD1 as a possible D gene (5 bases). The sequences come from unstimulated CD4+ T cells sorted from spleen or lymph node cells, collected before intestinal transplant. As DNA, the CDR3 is TGTGCCAGTTGGGACCATCGCCTGCACTGGTATGGCTACACCTTC. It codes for CASWDHRLHWYGYTF.